This T cell receptor beta chain was captured in a study of blood T cell repertoires in COVID-19. Study context: The United States, Italy and Spain supplied acute and convalescent COVID-19 samples.

Clones were read by immunoSEQ multiplex PCR, and TCRdb kept only the in-frame ones, dropping some. Of about 200,000 clones in the sample, less than 85% were seen once. The clonotype was recovered from a man in his fifties or sixties who had recovered from COVID-19. Material: peripheral blood.

CDR3 amino acids: CAISEFAGVFVDNEQFF. The CDR3, as DNA: TGTGCCATCAGTGAGTTCGCGGGAGTATTTGTAGACAATGAGCAGTTCTTC. The gene calls are TRBV10-3 and TRBJ2-1; 7 bases line up with TRBD2. The germline gives CDR1 ENHRY, CDR2 SYGVKD. The CDR3 loop spans 17 amino acids. Unmatched junction bases numbered 11, after V lost 1 base and J lost 5 bases.